These 6 T cell receptor beta chains came from one sample sequenced in a study of blood T cells in healthy people across ages (dated by TCRdb to the mid-2010s). Library method: 5' RACE. Data came from an Illumina HiSeq 2500. A second PCR of about 7 to 12 cycles was run with a J-beta primer mix and a sample-barcoded 5' primer. TCRdb ran its own pipeline on the public reads, namely fastp trimming at Q25 and MiXCR clone calling, and kept in-frame beta chains. Every distinct CDR3 protein forms one entry, paired with its most common genes and DNA. This sample holds some 1.7 million distinct CDR3 sequences; 25% to 30% were observed only once. The top ten clones comprise approximately 7.7% of the sample. The sequenced material came from blood. All receptors come from a woman in her 30s in good health.

The chain joins TRBV2 to TRBJ1-5; maybe TRBD1 (5 bases). This CDR3 spans 17 amino acids. Per germline, CDR1 SNHLY and CDR2 FYNNEI. V lost 4 bases and J 1 base, leaving 17 bases between the germline ends. The CDR3 spells CASSGSRGIDSNQPQHF. CDR3 DNA: TGTGCCAGCAGTGGGAGTCGGGGGATTGACAGCAATCAGCCCCAGCATTTT.

The J gene is TRBJ2-1, the V gene TRBV13; the D is unclear. V shed 5 bases and J shed 2 bases, with 13 bases lying between them. The CDR3 is made up of 15 amino acids. Germline CDR1 reads PRHDT; CDR2 reads FYEKMQ (reference sequence). CDR3: CASSPRVATYNEQFF. CDR3 DNA: TGTGCCAGCAGCCCCCGAGTCGCTACCTACAATGAGCAGTTCTTC. The variable domain in full, with the rest retrieved from reference TRBV13 and TRBJ2-1, is AAGVIQSPRHLIKEKRETATLKCYPIPRHDTVYWYQQGPGQDPQFLISFYEKMQSDKGSIPDRFSAQQFSDYHSELNMSSLELGDSALYFCASSPRVATYNEQFFGPGTRLTVL.

This clonotype was recorded at least ten times. This sequence joins TRBV20-1 and TRBJ2-5; the D gene could be TRBD1 or TRBD2 (5 bases each). The CDR3 loop spans 15 amino acids. CDR1 and CDR2 (germline): DFQATT, SNEGSKA (reference sequence). Trimming removed 3 bases from V and 3 bases from J, with 17 bases in between. CDR3 residues: CSARFSRGREETQYF. The CDR3 region has the DNA TGCAGTGCTAGGTTTTCGAGGGGAAGGGAAGAGACCCAGTACTTC.

This clonotype was recorded at least ten times. The rearrangement joins TRBV29-1 to TRBJ2-7, with D perhaps given as TRBD1 or TRBD2 (5 bases each). This CDR3 contains 12 residues. Trimming stripped 8 bases from V and 3 bases from J, with 14 bases between. CDR1 is SQVTM and CDR2 is ANQGSEA in the germline V gene. The CDR3 bases are TGCAGCACGGGACGCCGAGGCTACGAGCAGTACTTC. This sequence encodes CSTGRRGYEQYF.

This clonotype was observed a single time. The gene calls are TRBV29-1 and TRBJ1-4; 7 positions agree with TRBD1. The V gene's germline CDR1 is SQVTM and CDR2 ANQGSEA. Trimming removed 3 bases from V and 7 bases from J; junction bases left unmatched: 8. The CDR3 extends over 14 amino acids. CDR3 DNA sequence: TGCAGCGTTGACGTAGGGGGCTTTGGTGAAAAACTGTTTTTT. The encoded protein is CSVDVGGFGEKLFF. The complete variable domain, with remaining parts taken from reference TRBV29-1 and TRBJ1-4, reads SAVISQKPSRDICQRGTSLTIQCQVDSQVTMMFWYRQQPGQSLTLIATANQGSEATYESGFVIDKFPISRPNLTFSTLTVSNMSPEDSSIYLCSVDVGGFGEKLFFGSGTQLSVL.

This clonotype has just a few counts. The V gene is TRBV5-1, the J gene TRBJ1-1, with D maybe TRBD1 (6 bases). The germline V gene encodes CDR1 SGHRS and CDR2 YFSETQ. This CDR3 is 13 amino acids long. Trimming took off 4 bases at V and 7 bases at J, with 14 bases between the two ends. CDR3 sequence reads: CASSTAGADEAFF. The CDR3 DNA reads TGCGCCAGCAGCACCGCGGGGGCAGATGAAGCTTTCTTT. The variable domain in full, completed from reference TRBV5-1 and TRBJ1-1, reads KAGVTQTPRYLIKTRGQQVTLSCSPISGHRSVSWYQQTPGQGLQFLFEYFSETQRNKGNFPGRFSGRQFSNSRSEMNVSTLELGDSALYLCASSTAGADEAFFGQGTRLTVV.